This T cell receptor beta chain came from a study of type 1 and type 2 diabetes patients. At the level of the study: Participants included type 1 and type 2 diabetes patients plus nondiabetic controls.

All diabetic donors were classified as either type 1 or type 2 diabetes. The sample holds a few counts of this clonotype. The CDR3 contains 15 residues. V lost 6 bases, J lost 5 bases, and 11 bases stayed unmatched. Germline V CDR1 and CDR2: SGHTA, FQGNSA. PCR was run on genomic DNA. Amplification of the beta chain CDR3 used 30 forward and 13 reverse multiplex primers. In TCRdb, the multiplex PCR reads were re-called with MiXCR into one record per CDR3 protein. The table includes a few hundred thousand distinct CDR3 sequences, more than 40% detected once. J is TRBJ2-5 and V is TRBV7-2, with 8 bases fitting TRBD2. The specimen was peripheral blood mononuclear cells (PBMCs). The sequence came from a man in his late teens or twenties with type 2 diabetes. The CDR3: CASRVASGPGETQYF. The DNA for the CDR3 is TGTGCCAGCAGGGTAGCTAGCGGGCCGGGGGAGACCCAGTACTTC.